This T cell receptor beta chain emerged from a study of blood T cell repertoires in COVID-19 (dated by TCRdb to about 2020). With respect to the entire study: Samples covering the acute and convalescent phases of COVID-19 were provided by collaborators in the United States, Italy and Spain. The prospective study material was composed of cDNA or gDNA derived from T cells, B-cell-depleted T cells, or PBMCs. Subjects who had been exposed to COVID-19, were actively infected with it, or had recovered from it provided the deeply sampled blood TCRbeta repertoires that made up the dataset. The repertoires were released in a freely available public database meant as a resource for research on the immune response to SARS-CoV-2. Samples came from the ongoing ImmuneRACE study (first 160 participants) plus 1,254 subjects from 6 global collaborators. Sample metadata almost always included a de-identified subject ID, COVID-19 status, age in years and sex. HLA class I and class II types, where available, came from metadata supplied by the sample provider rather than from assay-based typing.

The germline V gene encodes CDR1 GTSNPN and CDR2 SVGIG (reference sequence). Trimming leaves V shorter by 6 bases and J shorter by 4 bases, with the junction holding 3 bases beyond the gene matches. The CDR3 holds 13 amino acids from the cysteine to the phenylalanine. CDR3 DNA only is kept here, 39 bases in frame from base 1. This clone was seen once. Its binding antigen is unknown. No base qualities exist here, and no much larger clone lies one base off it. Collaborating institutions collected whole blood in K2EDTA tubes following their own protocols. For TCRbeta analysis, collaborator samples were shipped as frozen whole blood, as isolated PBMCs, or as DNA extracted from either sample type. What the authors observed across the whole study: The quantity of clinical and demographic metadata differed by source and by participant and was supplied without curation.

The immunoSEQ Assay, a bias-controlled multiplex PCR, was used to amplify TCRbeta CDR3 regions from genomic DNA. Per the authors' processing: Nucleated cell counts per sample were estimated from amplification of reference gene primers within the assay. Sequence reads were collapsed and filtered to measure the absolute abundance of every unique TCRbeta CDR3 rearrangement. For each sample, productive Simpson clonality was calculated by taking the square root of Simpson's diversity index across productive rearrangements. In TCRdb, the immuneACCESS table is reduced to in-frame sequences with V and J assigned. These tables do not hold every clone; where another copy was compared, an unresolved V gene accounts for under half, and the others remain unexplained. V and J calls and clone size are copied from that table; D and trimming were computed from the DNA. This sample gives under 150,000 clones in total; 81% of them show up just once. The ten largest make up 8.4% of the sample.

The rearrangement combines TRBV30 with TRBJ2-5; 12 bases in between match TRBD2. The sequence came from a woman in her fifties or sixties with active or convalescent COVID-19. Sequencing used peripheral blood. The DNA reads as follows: TGTGCCTGCATACTAGCGGGAGGAGAGACCCAGTACTTC. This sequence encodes CACILAGGETQYF.